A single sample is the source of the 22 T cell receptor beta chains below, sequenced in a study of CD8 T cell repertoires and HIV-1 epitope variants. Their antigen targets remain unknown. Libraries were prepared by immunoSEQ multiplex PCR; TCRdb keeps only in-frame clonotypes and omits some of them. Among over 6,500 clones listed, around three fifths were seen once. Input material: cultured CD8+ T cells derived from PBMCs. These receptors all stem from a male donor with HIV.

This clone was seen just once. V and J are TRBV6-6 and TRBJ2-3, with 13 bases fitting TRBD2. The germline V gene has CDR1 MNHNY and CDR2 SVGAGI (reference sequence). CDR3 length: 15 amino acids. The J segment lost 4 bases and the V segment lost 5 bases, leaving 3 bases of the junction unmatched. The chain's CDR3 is CASSETSGRPDTQYF. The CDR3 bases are TGTGCCAGCAGTGAGACTAGCGGGAGGCCAGATACGCAGTATTTT.

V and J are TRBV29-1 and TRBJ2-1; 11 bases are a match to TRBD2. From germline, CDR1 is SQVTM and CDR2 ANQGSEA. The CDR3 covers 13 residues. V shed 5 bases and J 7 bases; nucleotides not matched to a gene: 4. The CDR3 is CSVSIAGGNEQFF. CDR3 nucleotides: TGCAGCGTTTCGATAGCGGGAGGGAATGAGCAGTTCTTC.

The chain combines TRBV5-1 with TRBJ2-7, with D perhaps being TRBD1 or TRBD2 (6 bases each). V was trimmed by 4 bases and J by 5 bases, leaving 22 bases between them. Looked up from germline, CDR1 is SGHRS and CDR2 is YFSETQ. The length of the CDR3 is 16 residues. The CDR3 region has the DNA TGCGCCAGCAGCCCGGGGGCGGGGCAGGGGTCCAACGAGCAGTACTTC. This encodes CASSPGAGQGSNEQYF.

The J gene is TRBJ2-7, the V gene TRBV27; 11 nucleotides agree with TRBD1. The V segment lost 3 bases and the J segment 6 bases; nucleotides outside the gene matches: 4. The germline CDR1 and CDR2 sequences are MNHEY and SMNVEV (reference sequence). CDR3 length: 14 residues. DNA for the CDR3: TGTGCCAGCAGTTTCGGACAGGGGGCTATCGAGCAGTACTTC. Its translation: CASSFGQGAIEQYF.

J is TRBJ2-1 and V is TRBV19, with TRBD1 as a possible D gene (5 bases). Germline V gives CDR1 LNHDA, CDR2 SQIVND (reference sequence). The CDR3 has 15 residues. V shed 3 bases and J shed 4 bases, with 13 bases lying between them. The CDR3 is CASSISGKGYNEQFF. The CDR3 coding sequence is TGTGCCAGTAGTATCTCAGGGAAGGGTTACAATGAGCAGTTCTTC.

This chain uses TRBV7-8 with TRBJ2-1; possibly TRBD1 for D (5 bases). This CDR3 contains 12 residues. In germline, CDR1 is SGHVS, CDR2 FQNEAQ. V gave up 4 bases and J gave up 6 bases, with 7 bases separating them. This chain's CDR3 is CASSSQGNEQFF. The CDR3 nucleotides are TGTGCCAGCAGCTCCCAGGGCAATGAGCAGTTCTTC. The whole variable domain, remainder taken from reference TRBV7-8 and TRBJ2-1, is GAGVSQSPRYKVAKRGQDVALRCDPISGHVSLFWYQQALGQGPEFLTYFQNEAQLDKSGLPSDRFFAERPEGSVSTLKIQRTQQEDSAVYLCASSSQGNEQFFGPGTRLTVL.

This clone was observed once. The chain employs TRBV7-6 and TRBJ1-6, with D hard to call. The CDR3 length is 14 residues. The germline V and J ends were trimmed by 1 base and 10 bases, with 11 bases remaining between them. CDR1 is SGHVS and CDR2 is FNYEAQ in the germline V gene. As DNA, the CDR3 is TGTGCCAGCAGCTTAGACGGGAGAAACTCACCCCTCCACTTT. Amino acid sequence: CASSLDGRNSPLHF.

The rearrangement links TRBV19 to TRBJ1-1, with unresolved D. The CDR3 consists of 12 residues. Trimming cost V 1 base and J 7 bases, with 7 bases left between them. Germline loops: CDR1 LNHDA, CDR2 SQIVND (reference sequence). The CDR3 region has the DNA TGTGCCAGTAGTATAGGGAGCATTGAAGCTTTCTTT. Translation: CASSIGSIEAFF.

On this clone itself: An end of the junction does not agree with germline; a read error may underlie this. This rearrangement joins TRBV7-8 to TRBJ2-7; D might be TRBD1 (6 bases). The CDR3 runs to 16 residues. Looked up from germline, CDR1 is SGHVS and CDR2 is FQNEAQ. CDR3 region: CASSLPRAGVSSEQYF. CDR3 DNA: TGTGCCAGCAGCTTACCCCGGGCAGGGGTTTCCTCCGAGCAGTACTTC.

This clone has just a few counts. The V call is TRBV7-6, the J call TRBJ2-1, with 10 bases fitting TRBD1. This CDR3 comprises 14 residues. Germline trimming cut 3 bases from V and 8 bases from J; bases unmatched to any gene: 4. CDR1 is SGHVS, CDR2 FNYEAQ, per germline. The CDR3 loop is CASSFGTGVDEQFF. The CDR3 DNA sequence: TGTGCCAGCAGCTTTGGGACAGGGGTCGATGAGCAGTTCTTC.

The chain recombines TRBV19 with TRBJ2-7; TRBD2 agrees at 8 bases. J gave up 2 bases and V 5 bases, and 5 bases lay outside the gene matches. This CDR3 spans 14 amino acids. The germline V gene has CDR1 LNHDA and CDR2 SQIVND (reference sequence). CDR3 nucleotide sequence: TGTGCCAGTAGTTCGGGACTAGGAGCCTACGAGCAGTACTTC. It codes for CASSSGLGAYEQYF.

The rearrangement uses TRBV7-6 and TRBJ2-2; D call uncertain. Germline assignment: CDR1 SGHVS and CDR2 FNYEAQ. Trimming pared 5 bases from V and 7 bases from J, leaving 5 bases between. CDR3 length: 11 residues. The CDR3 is CASSGVGELFF. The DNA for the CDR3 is TGTGCCAGCAGCGGGGTCGGGGAGCTGTTTTTT.

As DNA, the CDR3 is TGTGCCAGCAGTTCTTCACAGGGGGCTGACTATGGCTACACCTTC. Protein: CASSSSQGADYGYTF. The genes are TRBV6-5 and TRBJ1-2; 9 positions match TRBD1. This CDR3 is built from 15 residues. Looked up from germline, CDR1 is MNHEY and CDR2 is SVGAGI. The V segment lost 4 bases and the J segment 3 bases; nucleotides outside the gene matches: 6.

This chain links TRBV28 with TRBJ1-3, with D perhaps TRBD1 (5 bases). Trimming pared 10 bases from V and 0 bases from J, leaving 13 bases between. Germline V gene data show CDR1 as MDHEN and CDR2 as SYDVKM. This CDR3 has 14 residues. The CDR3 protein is CATQGTSSGNTIYF. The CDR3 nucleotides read TGTGCCACCCAGGGCACCAGCTCTGGAAACACCATATATTTT.

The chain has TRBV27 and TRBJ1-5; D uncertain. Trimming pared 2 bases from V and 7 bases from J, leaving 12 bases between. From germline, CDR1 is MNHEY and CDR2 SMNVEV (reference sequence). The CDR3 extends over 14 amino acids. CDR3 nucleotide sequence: TGTGCCAGCAGTTTACGGACGGATGGGCAGCCCCAGCATTTT. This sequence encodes CASSLRTDGQPQHF.

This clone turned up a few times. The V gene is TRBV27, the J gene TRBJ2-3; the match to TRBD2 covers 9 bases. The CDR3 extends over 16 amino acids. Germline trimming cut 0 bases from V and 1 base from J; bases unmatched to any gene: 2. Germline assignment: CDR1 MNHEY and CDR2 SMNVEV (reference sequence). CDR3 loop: CASSLSPSGGTDTQYF. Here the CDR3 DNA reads TGTGCCAGCAGTTTATCCCCTAGCGGGGGCACAGATACGCAGTATTTT.

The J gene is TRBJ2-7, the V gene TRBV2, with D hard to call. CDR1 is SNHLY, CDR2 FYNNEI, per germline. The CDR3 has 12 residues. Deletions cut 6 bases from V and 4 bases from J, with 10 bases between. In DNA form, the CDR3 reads TGTGCCAGCAGCGACGACACGTACGAGCAGTACTTC. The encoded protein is CASSDDTYEQYF.

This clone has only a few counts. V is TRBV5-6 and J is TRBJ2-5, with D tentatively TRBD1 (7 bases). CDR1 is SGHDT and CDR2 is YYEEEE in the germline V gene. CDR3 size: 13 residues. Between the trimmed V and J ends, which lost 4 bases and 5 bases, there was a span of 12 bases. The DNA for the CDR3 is TGTGCCAGCAGCCCAGGGGGGTACGAGACCCAGTACTTC. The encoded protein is CASSPGGYETQYF.

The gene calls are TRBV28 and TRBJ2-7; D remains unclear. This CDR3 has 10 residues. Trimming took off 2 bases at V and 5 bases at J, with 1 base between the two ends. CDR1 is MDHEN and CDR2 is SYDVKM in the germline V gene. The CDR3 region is CASSLNEQYF. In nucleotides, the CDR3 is TGTGCCAGCAGTTTAAACGAGCAGTACTTC.

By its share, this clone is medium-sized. The CDR3 protein is CASSGGQGIHQPQHF. CDR3 nucleotides: TGTGCCAGCAGTGGGGGGCAGGGGATACATCAGCCCCAGCATTTT. This chain connects TRBV6-5 to TRBJ1-5; tentatively, D is TRBD1 (6 bases). The V and J ends lost 5 bases and 5 bases respectively, with 16 bases between them. This CDR3 has 15 residues. Germline values: CDR1 MNHEY, CDR2 SVGAGI.

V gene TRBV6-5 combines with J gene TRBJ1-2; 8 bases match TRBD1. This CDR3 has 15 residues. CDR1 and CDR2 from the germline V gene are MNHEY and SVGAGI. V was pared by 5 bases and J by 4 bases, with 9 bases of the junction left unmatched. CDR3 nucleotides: TGTGCCAGCAGTCCTAGATCGACAGGGGTCTATGGCTACACCTTC. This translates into CASSPRSTGVYGYTF.

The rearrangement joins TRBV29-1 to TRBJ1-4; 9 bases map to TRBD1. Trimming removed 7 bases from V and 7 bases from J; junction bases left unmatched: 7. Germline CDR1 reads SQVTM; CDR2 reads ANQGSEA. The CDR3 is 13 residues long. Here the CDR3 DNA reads TGCAGCGCTGGGAACAGGGGGCGTGAAAAACTGTTTTTT. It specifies CSAGNRGREKLFF.